In its sample, the clone carrying this T cell receptor beta chain was seen a few times. Its specificity is not known. Other DNA sequences in this sample translate to the same CDR3. Measured with immunoSEQ multiplex PCR; TCRdb has only the in-frame clones, and not every one. The top ten hold around 0.98% of the sample, which has roughly 200,000 clones, 85% to 95% seen once. These data are taken from a study of T cell responses to AZD1222 COVID-19 vaccine. Points from the study as a whole: Within unmutated variant regions lay the reported targets of nearly half of spike-specific TCRs.

This CDR3 has 13 amino acids. The germline CDR1 and CDR2 sequences are LGHNA and YSLEER. Between the trimmed V and J ends, which lost 0 bases and 7 bases, there was a span of 7 bases. The TCR comes from an adult who received the MenACWY meningococcal vaccine as a control. The chain is built from TRBV4-3 and TRBJ1-5; D is unclear. Sequenced here: peripheral blood, sampled 28 days after the second dose of the MenACWY control vaccine. The CDR3 protein is CASSQDLRQPQHF. CDR3 nucleotides: TGCGCCAGCAGCCAAGATCTCCGCCAGCCCCAGCATTTT.